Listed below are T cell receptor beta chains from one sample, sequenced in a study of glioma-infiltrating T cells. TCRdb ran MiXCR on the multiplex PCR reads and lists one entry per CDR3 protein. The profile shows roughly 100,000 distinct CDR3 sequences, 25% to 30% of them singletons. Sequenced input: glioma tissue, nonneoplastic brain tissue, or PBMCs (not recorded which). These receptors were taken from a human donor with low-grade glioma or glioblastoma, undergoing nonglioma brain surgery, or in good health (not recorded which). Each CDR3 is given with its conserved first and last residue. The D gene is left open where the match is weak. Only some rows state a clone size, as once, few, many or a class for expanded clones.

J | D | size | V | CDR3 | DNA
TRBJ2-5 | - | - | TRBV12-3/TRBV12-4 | CASSWGGRETQYF | TGTGCCAGCAGTTGGGGGGGCAGGGAGACCCAGTACTTC
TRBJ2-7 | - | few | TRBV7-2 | CASSRSREPYEQYF | TGTGCCAGCAGCCGGAGCAGGGAGCCCTACGAGCAGTACTTC
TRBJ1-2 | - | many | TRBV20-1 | CSASPGESTYGYTF | TGCAGTGCTTCCCCGGGGGAATCAACTTATGGCTACACCTTC
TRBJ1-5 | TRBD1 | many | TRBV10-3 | CAIRRGQGANQPQHF | TGTGCCATCAGGAGGGGACAGGGGGCAAATCAGCCCCAGCATTTT
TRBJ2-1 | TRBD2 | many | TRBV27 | CASVWRGGYNEQFF | TGTGCCAGTGTCTGGCGGGGGGGTTACAATGAGCAGTTCTTC
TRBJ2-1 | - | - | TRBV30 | CAWSLDVHNEQFF | TGTGCCTGGAGTCTTGATGTTCACAATGAGCAGTTCTTC
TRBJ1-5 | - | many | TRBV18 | CASSPTNQPQHF | TGTGCCAGCTCACCCACCAATCAGCCCCAGCATTTT
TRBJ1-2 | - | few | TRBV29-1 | CSVLTNYGYTF | TGCAGCGTTCTCACCAACTATGGCTACACCTTC
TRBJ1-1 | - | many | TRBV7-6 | CASSLTGNTEAFF | TGTGCCAGCAGCCTTACGGGGAACACTGAAGCTTTCTTT
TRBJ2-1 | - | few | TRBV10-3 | CAISDRQGGNEQFF | TGTGCCATCAGTGATCGGCAGGGTGGCAATGAGCAGTTCTTC
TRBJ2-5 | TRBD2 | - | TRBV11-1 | CASSLSPVAGIQETQCF | TGTGCCAGCAGCTTAAGTCCGGTAGCGGGGATCCAAGAGACCCAGTGCTTC
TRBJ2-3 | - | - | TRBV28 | CASSPLGAGTQYF | TGTGCCAGCAGCCCCTTGGGGGCCGGTACGCAGTATTTT
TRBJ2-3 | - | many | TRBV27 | CLGGDVTDTQYF | TGTTTAGGGGGAGATGTTACAGATACGCAGTATTTT
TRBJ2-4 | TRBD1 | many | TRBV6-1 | CASSVGTGGNIQYF | TGTGCCAGCAGTGTTGGGACAGGGGGCAACATTCAGTACTTC
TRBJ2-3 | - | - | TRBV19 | CATTVSRDTQYF | TGTGCCACTACCGTGAGCAGAGATACGCAGTATTTT
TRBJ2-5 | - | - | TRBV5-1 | CASSSLGQETQYF | TGCGCCAGCAGCTCCCTGGGTCAAGAGACCCAGTACTTC
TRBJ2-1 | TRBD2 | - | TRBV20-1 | CSARLAGGRVHNEQFF | TGCAGTGCTAGGCTAGCGGGGGGGAGGGTCCACAATGAGCAGTTCTTC
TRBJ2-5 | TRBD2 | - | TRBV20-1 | CGGLAGATWGETQYF | TGCGGCGGACTAGCGGGGGCCACATGGGGAGAGACCCAGTACTTC
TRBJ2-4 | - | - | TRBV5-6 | CASSLLELLAKNIQYF | TGTGCCAGCAGCTTGCTGGAGTTACTAGCCAAAAACATTCAGTACTTC
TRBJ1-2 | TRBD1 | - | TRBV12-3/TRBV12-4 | CASSKIRDRNYGYTF | TGTGCCAGCAGTAAGATTCGGGACAGGAACTATGGCTACACCTTC
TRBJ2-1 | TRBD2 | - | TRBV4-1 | CASSQEKRGGLYEQFF | TGCGCCAGCAGCCAAGAGAAGCGGGGGGGCCTCTATGAGCAGTTCTTC
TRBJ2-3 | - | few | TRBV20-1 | CGASLRKGTGTQYF | TGCGGTGCTAGTCTTAGGAAGGGCACAGGTACGCAGTATTTT
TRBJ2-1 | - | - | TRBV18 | CASSPPRTGIRNDEQLF | TGTGCCAGCTCACCACCGAGGACGGGCATTAGGAATGATGAGCAGCTCTTC
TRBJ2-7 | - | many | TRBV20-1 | CSARDRASSYF | TGCAGTGCTAGAGATCGCGCTAGTTCTTACTTC
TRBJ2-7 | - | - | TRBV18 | CASSPAGNSYEQYF | TGTGCCAGCTCACCAGCAGGGAATAGCTACGAGCAGTACTTC
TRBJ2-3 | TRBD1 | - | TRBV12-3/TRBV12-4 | CASRGRGGLDTQYF | TGTGCCAGCAGAGGGAGAGGGGGCCTCGATACGCAGTATTTT
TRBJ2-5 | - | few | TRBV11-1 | CASSLDLAGTQYF | TGTGCCAGCAGCTTAGACCTAGCCGGGACCCAGTACTTC
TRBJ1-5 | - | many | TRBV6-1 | CASSWESNQPQHF | TGTGCCAGCAGTTGGGAGAGCAATCAGCCCCAGCATTTT
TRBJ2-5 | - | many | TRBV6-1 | CASSEASRSGETQYF | TGTGCCAGCAGTGAAGCTAGCAGATCCGGAGAGACCCAGTACTTC
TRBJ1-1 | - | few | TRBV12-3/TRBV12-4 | CASIYREVNTEAFF | TGTGCCAGCATATACCGTGAGGTGAACACTGAAGCTTTCTTT
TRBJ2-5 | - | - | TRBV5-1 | CASSLGGAEETQYF | TGCGCCAGCAGCTTGGGTGGGGCGGAAGAGACCCAGTACTTC